The entry that follows covers one TCR beta chain sequence. It has no known antigen specificity. Base qualities were left out, and no much larger clone turns up one base away. The CDR3 contains 13 residues, cysteine and phenylalanine counted. Just the 39-base CDR3 DNA is kept, in frame starting at base 1. The V end loses 1 base and the J end loses 3 bases, and a stretch of 4 bases separates them. CDR1 and CDR2, per the germline V gene, are SGHAT and FQNNGV. The entry originates in a study of blood T cell repertoires in COVID-19 (TCRdb year 2020). In the study overall: Collaborator samples came from the United States, Italy and Spain and covered acute and convalescent phases of COVID-19. The material from the prospective study consisted of cDNA or gDNA derived from T cells, B-cell-depleted T cells, or PBMCs. Subjects who had been exposed to COVID-19, were actively infected with it, or had recovered from it provided the deeply sampled blood TCRbeta repertoires that made up the dataset. The repertoires were made available in a free public database intended to serve as a resource for research on the immune response to SARS-CoV-2. The samples were drawn from two sources: the first 160 participants of the ongoing ImmuneRACE study, and over 1,000 subjects contributed by 6 global collaborators. Sample metadata almost always included a de-identified subject ID, COVID-19 status, age in years and sex. HLA class I and class II types, where available, came from metadata supplied by the sample provider rather than from assay-based typing.

At one collaborating source in Seattle, patients were enrolled during active infection and were followed longitudinally through the course of disease. Collaborating institutions collected whole blood in K2EDTA tubes following their own protocols. For TCRbeta analysis, collaborators shipped samples in one of three forms: frozen whole blood, isolated PBMCs, or DNA extracted from either of those sample types. Findings and caveats that apply to the study as a whole: How much clinical and demographic metadata was included differed by source and by participant, and the metadata was provided uncurated.

TCRbeta CDR3 regions were amplified from genomic DNA using the immunoSEQ Assay, a bias-controlled multiplex PCR. Per the authors' processing: The number of nucleated cells in each sample was estimated from the amplification of reference gene primers within the assay. To quantify the absolute abundance of each unique TCRbeta CDR3 rearrangement, sequence reads were collapsed and filtered. For each sample, productive Simpson clonality was calculated by taking the square root of Simpson's diversity index across productive rearrangements. In its TCRdb copy, this immuneACCESS table keeps in-frame sequences only and misses some clones. Where compared with another copy, unresolved V genes explain less than half of these, and the others have no known cause. V and J calls and clone size are given by that table; D and trimming were obtained from the DNA. Present in this sample are more than 150,000 clones, approximately 80% of which were seen just once. Approximately 12% of the sample rests with the top ten.

Sequencing used peripheral blood. Here the chain combines TRBV11-2 and TRBJ1-5; confidence is insufficient to name the D gene. The sequence derives from a woman aged 80 or over with COVID-19, enrolled during active disease. The bases read TGTGCCAGCAGCTTAGGCTACAATCAGCCCCAGCATTTT. Translation gives CASSLGYNQPQHF.